This T cell receptor (beta chain) was sequenced during a study of shared clonotypes between healthy human individuals. Assay used: immunoSEQ multiplex PCR; TCRdb lists only in-frame clones, some missing. Of approximately 2.1 million clones listed, about 92% are singletons. Notes on this clone: Its antigen is unidentified.

Points from the study as a whole: Four donors showed sharing of about 5.5% of naive CD4 clonotypes. Clonotypes which were not shared had lower generation probabilities than clonotypes that all four donors shared.

This CDR3 comprises 15 residues. Germline V gene sequence: CDR1 SGHDT, CDR2 YYEEEE. V gave up 5 bases and J gave up 6 bases; unmatched junction bases: 7. Every one of the donors was a Caucasian adult that lived in Nashville, Tennessee. CD4+ cells underwent separation, giving CD45RA+ naive and CD45RA-negative memory subsets. The origin of this receptor is a man aged 18 to 30 in good health. Some clones in this sample may be carry-over from other donors' samples. The rearrangement joins TRBV5-6 to TRBJ2-2, with 10 bases that match TRBD1. Sequenced input: naive CD4+ T cells from PBMCs. The subset: CD45RA+ positively selected. The CDR3 here is CASRAGTGVPGELFF. The CDR3, as DNA: TGTGCCAGCAGAGCGGGGACAGGGGTCCCCGGGGAGCTGTTTTTT.